These 18 T cell receptor beta chains share one sample of origin, sequenced in a study of shared clonotypes between healthy human individuals. Sequencing used immunoSEQ multiplex PCR; TCRdb keeps in-frame clones, though not all of them. Among 2 million to 2.5 million clones, around 92% were seen once, and the ten largest hold around 0.38%. Sequencing was carried out using naive CD4+ T cells from PBMCs. Indicated subset: CD45RA+ positively selected. The receptors were sampled from a man younger than 35 in good health. Some clones in this sample may be carry-over from other donors' samples.

The chain has TRBV5-1 and TRBJ2-7; 10 positions match TRBD2. Germline assignment: CDR1 SGHRS and CDR2 YFSETQ. V gave up 3 bases and J gave up 3 bases; unmatched junction bases: 6. This CDR3 spans 15 amino acids. The chain's CDR3 is CASSSMGLALYEQYF. CDR3 nucleotides: TGCGCCAGCAGCTCGATGGGACTAGCGCTCTACGAGCAGTACTTC.

This clone was recorded once. The CDR3 region is CASSAPASTVQYF. CDR3 sequence (DNA): TGTGCCAGCAGCGCCCCGGCTTCTACGGTGCAGTACTTC. V gene TRBV5-4 combines with J gene TRBJ2-7; D unclear. CDR1 SGHNT and CDR2 YYREEE come from the germline V gene (reference sequence). V shed 4 bases and J shed 9 bases, with 17 bases lying between them. The CDR3 has 13 residues.

The chain uses TRBV28 and TRBJ2-3; D could derive from TRBD1 or TRBD2 (5 bases each). V gave up 4 bases and J gave up 0 bases, with 11 bases separating them. CDR3 length equals 15 residues. Looked up from germline, CDR1 is MDHEN and CDR2 is SYDVKM. The CDR3 loop is CASSSLGPSTDTQYF. Written as DNA, the CDR3 is TGTGCCAGCAGTTCCCTGGGACCAAGCACAGATACGCAGTATTTT.

The chain combines TRBV5-1 with TRBJ2-5; D tentatively fits TRBD1 or TRBD2 (5 bases each). Germline V lookup: CDR1 SGHRS, CDR2 YFSETQ. V was trimmed by 1 base and J by 5 bases, leaving 21 bases between them. The CDR3 totals 17 residues. The CDR3, as DNA: TGCGCCAGCAGCTTGTATTCCCCCAGGGAGAGTTGGGAGACCCAGTACTTC. This gives the protein CASSLYSPRESWETQYF.

This clone was seen a few times. V gene TRBV5-4 combines with J gene TRBJ1-5; D unclear. CDR1 and CDR2 from the germline V gene are SGHNT and YYREEE (reference sequence). The V and J ends lost 2 bases and 6 bases respectively, with 6 bases between them. This CDR3 has 12 residues. CDR3: CASSLPFQPQHF. In nucleotides, the CDR3 is TGTGCCAGCAGCTTACCCTTTCAGCCCCAGCATTTT.

V and J are TRBV18 and TRBJ2-7; TRBD1 matches 8 bases. Germline-derived CDR1 and CDR2 are KGHSH and LQKENI. The junction had 10 bases not matched to a gene; V was cut back by 5 bases and J by 1 base. The length of the CDR3 is 16 residues. This CDR3 reads CASSSYRQGRSYEQYF. The DNA for the CDR3 is TGTGCCAGCTCATCATATCGACAGGGGAGGTCCTACGAGCAGTACTTC.

V gene TRBV7-3 combines with J gene TRBJ2-1; 10 positions match TRBD2. J was trimmed by 0 bases and V by 4 bases; bases with no gene match: 12. This CDR3 is 19 amino acids long. Germline assignment: CDR1 SGHTA and CDR2 FQGTGA. The CDR3 nucleotides are TGTGCCAGCAGCTCCACCGGGGCTAGCGGGAGATTCTCCTACAATGAGCAGTTCTTC. Translating it yields CASSSTGASGRFSYNEQFF.

The chain carries TRBV13 and TRBJ2-7; D gene ambiguous. Trimming took off 1 base at V and 3 bases at J, with 7 bases between the two ends. The CDR3 totals 13 residues. Germline V gene lookup returns CDR1 PRHDT and CDR2 FYEKMQ (reference sequence). This chain's CDR3 is CASSLARSYEQYF. The CDR3 DNA reads as TGTGCCAGCAGCTTAGCCAGGAGCTACGAGCAGTACTTC.

The chain employs TRBV29-1 and TRBJ2-2; unclear D gene. Germline-derived CDR1 and CDR2 are SQVTM and ANQGSEA. CDR3 length: 14 residues. V was trimmed by 4 bases and J by 3 bases, leaving 12 bases between them. The CDR3 is CSVGAVGDTGELFF. For the CDR3, the DNA is TGCAGCGTTGGGGCGGTCGGTGACACCGGGGAGCTGTTTTTT.

The genes are TRBV9 and TRBJ2-1; weak D call: TRBD1 (6 bases). From germline, CDR1 is SGDLS and CDR2 YYNGEE. V was clipped by 3 bases and J by 0 bases, with 13 bases between them. CDR3 length: 16 residues. In nucleotides, the CDR3 is TGTGCCAGCAGCGGACTACAGGGCAGCTCCTACAATGAGCAGTTCTTC. It encodes CASSGLQGSSYNEQFF.

The chain is built from TRBV5-4 and TRBJ2-3; 14 nucleotides align to TRBD2. The V and J ends lost 5 bases and 3 bases, in that order; junction bases with no gene match: 8. CDR3 length: 17 amino acids. The germline CDR1 and CDR2 sequences are SGHNT and YYREEE (reference sequence). CDR3 DNA sequence: TGTGCCAGCAGACCGACTAGCGGGAGGGCCCCTACAGATACGCAGTATTTT. Translating gives CASRPTSGRAPTDTQYF.

The V and J genes are TRBV5-4 and TRBJ2-2; no firm D call. The CDR3 runs 13 residues. In germline, CDR1 is SGHNT, CDR2 YYREEE (reference sequence). Trimming stripped 2 bases from V and 4 bases from J, with 6 bases between. CDR3 loop: CASSFSVTGELFF. CDR3 DNA: TGTGCCAGCAGCTTTAGTGTCACCGGGGAGCTGTTTTTT.

This chain uses TRBV5-6 with TRBJ2-5; D unresolved. The V end lost 4 bases, the J end lost 4 bases, and 11 bases lay between the germline ends. The CDR3 extends over 13 amino acids. Germline CDR1 is SGHDT and CDR2 is YYEEEE. The CDR3 here is CASSLGSRETQYF. CDR3 in DNA: TGTGCCAGCAGCCTTGGATCTCGAGAGACCCAGTACTTC.

V is TRBV5-5 and J is TRBJ1-2; 8 bases agree with TRBD1. J gave up 8 bases and V 0 bases, and 6 bases lay outside the gene matches. The CDR3 spans 14 residues. Germline-derived CDR1 and CDR2 are SGHKS and YYEKEE (reference sequence). The CDR3 nucleotides are TGTGCCAGCAGCTTGGCCGGGACAGGATACGGCTACACCTTC. It is translated as CASSLAGTGYGYTF.

This clone was seen only a few times. The chain recombines TRBV5-1 with TRBJ2-2; tentative D call: TRBD2 (5 bases). The germline gives CDR1 SGHRS, CDR2 YFSETQ. V lost 4 bases and J 0 bases, leaving 13 bases between the germline ends. The CDR3 runs 16 residues. CDR3 coding DNA: TGCGCCAGCAGCAACAAAGGACTGGCGAACACCGGGGAGCTGTTTTTT. Encoded protein: CASSNKGLANTGELFF.

This clone was recorded once. The chain recombines TRBV6-1 with TRBJ2-5; D is perhaps TRBD2 (5 bases). The CDR3 contains 16 residues. V was trimmed by 0 bases and J by 1 base, leaving 12 bases between them. CDR1 MNHNS and CDR2 SASEGT come from the germline V gene. The CDR3 protein is CASSEAVGGSQETQYF. The CDR3 DNA is TGTGCCAGCAGTGAAGCAGTCGGAGGCAGCCAAGAGACCCAGTACTTC.

V usage is TRBV5-1 and J usage is TRBJ1-5; 10 bases agree with TRBD1. The trim removed 4 bases at V and 2 bases at J, leaving 6 bases unmatched. Germline lookup yields CDR1 SGHRS and CDR2 YFSETQ. The CDR3 length is 16 residues. CDR3 in amino acids: CASSLGTGVGNQPQHF. The CDR3 nucleotides read TGCGCCAGCAGCCTCGGGACAGGGGTCGGCAATCAGCCCCAGCATTTT.

This sequence joins TRBV28 and TRBJ2-3, with D perhaps TRBD2 (6 bases). V lost 5 bases to trimming and J lost 10 bases, with 19 bases between them. Germline CDR1 reads MDHEN; CDR2 reads SYDVKM. CDR3 length: 14 amino acids. Here the CDR3 DNA reads TGTGCCAGCAGTCCTCCTTCCCTGCGGGGTCCGCAGTATTTT. Its protein is CASSPPSLRGPQYF.